The 13 T cell receptor beta chains presented below share a single source sample, sequenced in a study of glioma-infiltrating T cells after dendritic cell vaccination (dated by TCRdb to the mid-2010s). The library was prepared using the immunoSEQ multiplex PCR assay. As stored in TCRdb, this immuneACCESS dataset retains in-frame rearrangements with V and J assigned. A fraction of the clones does not appear; measured against another copy, unresolved V genes explain less than half of the discrepancy, and the remainder lacks a known reason. Here the sample has about 82,000 clones; roughly 90% occur a single time. Together, the top ten hold approximately 2.9% of the sample. Source: blood, taken before dendritic cell vaccination. All receptors derive from a human donor with glioblastoma.

The chain employs TRBV25-1 and TRBJ2-5; no clear D. CDR3 size: 12 residues. CDR1 MGHDK and CDR2 SYGVNS come from the germline V gene. Trimming shortened V by 6 bases and J by 0 bases, and 5 bases separated the two germline ends. CDR3 sequence reads: CASRQYQETQYF. CDR3 coding DNA: TGTGCCAGCAGACAGTACCAAGAGACCCAGTACTTC. Together with reference TRBV25-1 and TRBJ2-5, the CDR3 gives the full variable domain: EADIYQTPRYLVIGTGKKITLECSQTMGHDKMYWYQQDPGMELHLIHYSYGVNSTEKGDLSSESTVSRIRTEHFPLTLESARPSHTSQYLCASRQYQETQYFGPGTRLLVL.

The V call is TRBV27, the J call TRBJ2-5, with 8 bases lining up with TRBD1. V dropped 6 bases and J dropped 4; count of bases not matched to a gene: 10. The germline gives CDR1 MNHEY, CDR2 SMNVEV (reference sequence). CDR3 length: 15 amino acids. CDR3: CASSHSLTGVETQYF. The CDR3 bases are TGTGCCAGCAGCCACTCTCTGACAGGGGTAGAGACCCAGTACTTC.

In this sample, this clone turned up a few times. CDR3 loop: CASSVGGGTGELFF. In DNA form, the CDR3 reads TGTGCCAGCAGTGTGGGGGGAGGCACCGGGGAGCTGTTTTTT. The V call is TRBV27, the J call TRBJ2-2, with D tentatively TRBD2 (6 bases). The germline gives CDR1 MNHEY, CDR2 SMNVEV (reference sequence). The CDR3 is 14 amino acids. V shed 5 bases and J shed 4 bases, with 11 bases lying between them.

In this sample, this clone turned up once. The rearrangement uses TRBV10-3 and TRBJ1-1; D is possibly TRBD1 (5 bases). The CDR3 is made up of 13 amino acids. CDR1 and CDR2 from the germline V gene are ENHRY and SYGVKD. V was pared by 9 bases and J by 1 base, with 12 bases between. The DNA for the CDR3 is TGTGCCATTACGGGACTCCAGAACACTGAAGCTTTCTTT. It yields the protein CAITGLQNTEAFF.

The V and J genes are TRBV5-1 and TRBJ1-6, with D possibly TRBD1 on 6 matching bases. The CDR3 has 13 amino acids. Germline CDR1 and CDR2: SGHRS and YFSETQ. The V end was cut by 0 bases, the J end by 9 bases, with 7 bases between. As DNA, the CDR3 is TGCGCCAGCAGCTTGGAAGGGGGTTCACCCCTCCACTTT. Translated, it gives CASSLEGGSPLHF.

The J gene is TRBJ2-1, the V gene TRBV10-3; 10 nucleotides line up with TRBD2. From germline, CDR1 is ENHRY and CDR2 SYGVKD. J lost 7 bases, V lost 3 bases, and 9 bases had no gene match. The CDR3 runs 16 residues. This chain's CDR3 is CAISDMASGSVNEQFF. The CDR3 DNA sequence: TGTGCCATCAGTGATATGGCTAGCGGGAGTGTAAATGAGCAGTTCTTC.

The chain recombines TRBV30 with TRBJ1-1; D perhaps matches TRBD1 (6 bases). This CDR3 spans 15 amino acids. Germline CDR1 and CDR2: GTSNPN and SVGIG (reference sequence). Trimming removed 4 bases from V and 3 bases from J, with 18 bases in between. The DNA of the CDR3 is TGTGCCTGGAACCAAAGATCAGGGGCGTACACTGAAGCTTTCTTT. It specifies CAWNQRSGAYTEAFF.

This chain uses TRBV30 with TRBJ2-3; D is possibly TRBD1 (5 bases). This CDR3 region has 15 residues. V was pared by 2 bases and J by 6 bases, with 18 bases between. Germline values: CDR1 GTSNPN, CDR2 SVGIG (reference sequence). DNA of the CDR3: TGTGCCTGGAGTCCTACCCGGGCAGGGTCGGATACGCAGTATTTT. Protein sequence: CAWSPTRAGSDTQYF.

The rearrangement joins TRBV30 to TRBJ2-7, with D possibly matching TRBD1 (5 bases). Germline assignment: CDR1 GTSNPN and CDR2 SVGIG (reference sequence). V was clipped by 4 bases and J by 2 bases, with 12 bases between them. The CDR3 loop spans 13 amino acids. CDR3 region: CAWKEKGTYEQYF. CDR3 sequence (DNA): TGTGCCTGGAAGGAAAAGGGGACCTACGAGCAGTACTTC.

The chain carries TRBV25-1 and TRBJ1-1; D not resolved. The CDR3 extends over 17 amino acids. V was cut by 3 bases and J by 2 bases, with 19 bases left in between. Per the germline V gene, CDR1 is MGHDK and CDR2 is SYGVNS. Here the CDR3 DNA reads TGTGCCAGCAGTGATCAGTCGGAACGGGTAGTTAACACTGAAGCTTTCTTT. Its protein product is CASSDQSERVVNTEAFF.

The V gene is TRBV6-1, the J gene TRBJ1-5; 8 bases map to TRBD1. CDR3 length: 15 residues. The germline gives CDR1 MNHNS, CDR2 SASEGT. V lost 4 bases to trimming and J lost 0 bases; unmatched junction nucleotides: 2. Written as DNA, the CDR3 is TGTGCCAGCAGTGCGACAGGGGCTAGCAATCAGCCCCAGCATTTT. It yields the protein CASSATGASNQPQHF.

This clone was found once. This chain uses TRBV7-5 with TRBJ1-2; the table gives TRBD1 as D, unverified against the DNA. TRBV7-5 is tagged as a pseudogene. This CDR3 is built from 14 residues. CDR3 DNA: TGTGCCAGAAGCTGGGACAGGGCGGACTATGGCTACACCTTC. Amino acids: CARSWDRADYGYTF.

J is TRBJ2-2 and V is TRBV10-3; 8 nucleotides match TRBD1. The CDR3 covers 16 residues. Germline CDR1 and CDR2: ENHRY and SYGVKD. The junction had 4 bases not matched to a gene; V was cut back by 0 bases and J by 4 bases. CDR3 protein: CAISESRTGLTGELFF. CDR3 in DNA: TGTGCCATCAGTGAGTCCAGGACAGGGCTCACCGGGGAGCTGTTTTTT.